This TCR beta chain was retrieved from a study of identifying expanded T cells in peripheral blood. Some clones are missing from TCRdb's copy, which holds only in-frame ones; the method was immunoSEQ multiplex PCR. The sample holds 90,000 to 95,000 clones, 88% seen once. Germline CDR1 is SNHLY and CDR2 is FYNNEI. The length of the CDR3 is 15 residues. V lost 6 bases, J lost 6 bases, and 15 bases lay in between. No infections or other immune events were documented during collection. Remarks on this clone: Its matching antigen is unknown.

Findings of the study overall: Approximately 2-week clone count variance significantly increased as total template count grew. Over two and four weeks, about 15 and 19 clones changed, versus 1.2 between replicates.

Sequenced input: blood. This TCR came from a person aged 18 to 70 in good health. This sequence joins TRBV2 and TRBJ1-6, with D maybe TRBD1 (6 bases). The CDR3 region is CASRGRGLRNSPLHF. CDR3 bases: TGTGCCAGCAGGGGGCGGGGGCTACGTAATTCACCCCTCCACTTT.